This T cell receptor beta chain was recorded in a study of blood T cell repertoires in COVID-19. Study-level background: COVID-19 samples, acute and convalescent, were from the United States, Italy and Spain.

Unmatched junction bases numbered 7, after V lost 6 bases and J lost 7 bases. CDR3 length: 14 residues. Germline loops: CDR1 SGDLS, CDR2 YYNGEE. The assay was immunoSEQ multiplex PCR, and TCRdb's table has in-frame clones only and misses some. The table has around 100,000 clones, around 90% seen once; the top ten hold roughly 5%. This TCR was sampled from a man between 65 and 85 years old with acute or convalescent COVID-19. Material: peripheral blood. The rearrangement joins TRBV9 to TRBJ1-6; 7 bases are a match to TRBD1. The CDR3 sequence is CASNTGTENSPLHF. In DNA form, the CDR3 reads TGTGCCAGCAACACCGGGACAGAAAATTCACCCCTCCACTTT.